The text below deals with one T cell receptor beta chain. The clone's antigen remains unknown. Nothing much larger sits one base from this clone, and base qualities are not available. Library generation was performed with PCR. TCR sequencing of DNA from cultured CD4+ T cells used the Oncomine TCR Beta short-read assay at the Johns Hopkins FTIC core. The QIAamp micro DNA kit was used to extract genomic DNA from the cultured CD4+ T cells. Oncomine TCR Beta libraries made from cultured CD4+ T cells were pooled using unique dual indexes and sequenced on an Illumina iSeq 100. In the source study's methods: Non-productive sequences were removed, and CDR3s that did not start with C, did not end with F or W, or were shorter than 7 amino acids were discarded. The MANAFEST web application was used to identify antigen-specific clonotypes by comparing peptide-stimulated wells against reference wells and other culture wells. An FDR below 0.05, an odds ratio above 5, and a productive frequency above 0.1% in at least two of three replicate wells were required for clones to be considered positive. A clonotype was classed as cross-reactive if the clonotype showed significant expansion both in SARS-CoV-2 spike wells and in at least one common cold coronavirus spike condition. CDR3 homology was assessed with Levenshtein distances (stringdist) and unrooted phylogenetic trees (ape) in R version 3.6.1. TCRdb reprocessing: public reads trimmed at Q25 with fastp, clones called with MiXCR, in-frame beta chains kept. Rows with one shared CDR3 protein collapse into an entry with the most common genes and DNA. V and J calls and clone size were set by TCRdb, not the authors. Within this sample are roughly 15,000 distinct CDR3 sequences, with approximately 47% of them counted one time only. Of the sample, roughly 20% falls within the top ten clones.

The sample originates from a study of vaccination and CD4 T cells after COVID-19 (dated by TCRdb to 2021 to 2024). Regarding the research as a whole: Six males and four females were included in the convalescent cohort, with two Hispanic individuals, seven Caucasians, two Asians and one multiracial person represented. Two doses of either the Pfizer-BioNTech BNT162b2 vaccine (n=8) or the Moderna mRNA-1273 vaccine (n=2) were administered to participants. Post-COVID blood samples were collected from convalescent patients a median of about 92 days after diagnosis, with a range of about 30 to 161 days. Post-vaccine blood samples were taken a median of approximately 76 days after the second vaccine dose, with a range of roughly 14 to 250 days. The cultures were stimulated with overlapping spike peptide pools from SARS-CoV-2 and from the common cold coronaviruses HCoV-NL63, HCoV-OC43 and HCoV-229E. Control cultures used a CEFX viral epitope pool as positive control, an HIV-1 Nef peptide pool as negative control, or no peptide. The spike-specific CD4+ TCR repertoire was compared before and after mRNA vaccination in about nine COVID-19 convalescent patients and a few infection-naive healthy vaccine recipients. General study outcomes and caveats: Among convalescent patients, a median roughly 90% of the SARS-CoV-2-reactive clones seen after vaccination appeared only after vaccination, which suggests priming specific to the vaccine. Of the vaccine-specific clones in convalescent patients, 304 of 307, or nearly all, reacted only to SARS-CoV-2 spike and did not cross-react with common cold coronaviruses. The study included relatively few convalescent patients and did not analyze early timepoints after natural infection. The median count of SARS-CoV-2-reactive clonotypes went up from around 21 after infection to 38 after vaccination, although the change was not significant.

CDR1 and CDR2 (LNHDA, SQIVND) derive from the germline V gene (reference sequence). At the junction V is shortened by 7 bases and J by 1 base; bases outside the gene matches: 8. The CDR3 runs 16 residues from the cysteine to the phenylalanine. Only the CDR3 DNA stays, 48 bases, in frame from base 1. This specimen's treatment or condition label, per the study, means: approximately nine-day PBMC culture with coronavirus spike peptide pools or control peptides (ViraFEST assay). The study used the ViraFEST assay, which expanded antigen-specific T cells with peptide pools and then identified expanded clonotypes by TCR sequencing. Negative nucleocapsid antibody tests before and after vaccination confirmed that the healthy vaccine recipients had no prior SARS-CoV-2 infection. Each well held 2.1 million or so PBMCs cultured in IMDM containing about 5% human AB serum and 9 to 10 IU/ml IL-2, with about 10 ug/ml peptide pools added. Half of the culture medium was replaced with fresh IL-2-containing medium on days 3 and 7. Once the cells had been in culture for about 10 days, the EasySep CD4+ T cell isolation kit was used to isolate CD4+ T cells by negative selection. Ficoll-Paque Plus gradient centrifugation was used to isolate PBMCs from whole blood, and the isolated PBMCs were then either used fresh or cryopreserved at -140C. Culture conditions were generally each tested in triplicate wells.

This chain is built from TRBV19 and TRBJ2-5; TRBD2 lines up with 11 middle nucleotides. This material consisted of CD4+ T cells from blood, cultured in vitro, taken before SARS-CoV-2 vaccination. This TCR came from a human donor who received a COVID-19 vaccine. The CDR3 amino acid sequence is: CASKPSTSGGQETQYF. The DNA reads TGTGCCAGTAAACCCTCAACTAGCGGGGGCCAAGAGACCCAGTACTTC.